A single count supports the clone carrying this TCR beta chain. Its target is not known. These data originate in a study of vaccination and CD4 T cells after COVID-19. Deletions cut 5 bases from V and 2 bases from J, with 15 bases between. Germline CDR1 and CDR2: GTSNPN and SVGIG (reference sequence). The CDR3 is 14 amino acids. Noted treatment: roughly 11-day PBMC culture with coronavirus spike peptide pools or control peptides (ViraFEST assay). Antigen-specific T cell expansion with peptide pools preceded TCR sequencing in the ViraFEST approach. An Oncomine TCR Beta short-read assay was used to sequence the DNA from cultured CD4+ T cells. Researchers extracted genomic DNA from CD4+ T cells that had been cultured. TCRdb re-called the PCR reads through MiXCR, storing one row per CDR3 protein. The top ten clones hold about 4.6% of a sample with just over 20,000 distinct CDR3 sequences, about 51% of them seen once.

The specimen was CD4+ T cells from blood, cultured in vitro. V is TRBV30 and J is TRBJ1-1; D is perhaps TRBD1 (5 bases). This receptor was obtained from a human donor who had recovered from COVID-19. CDR3 loop: CAWGRARGNTEAFF. The CDR3 nucleotides are TGTGCCTGGGGGCGGGCGAGGGGCAACACTGAAGCTTTCTTT.